This paragraph covers one T cell receptor beta chain sequence. This entry belongs to a study of control samples from healthy donors and cancer patients. Method: immunoSEQ multiplex PCR; TCRdb's copy keeps in-frame clones and lacks some. Of around 100,000 clones listed, around 88% are singletons. The CDR3 loop spans 15 amino acids. Germline CDR1 is KGHSY and CDR2 is FQNENV. The V end was cut by 0 bases, the J end by 5 bases, with 11 bases between. The receptor comes from a man aged 25-40 years in good health. Sequences were obtained from blood. The chain recombines TRBV16 with TRBJ1-5; unclear D gene. The CDR3 region has the DNA TGTGCCAGCAGCCAATCGTGGCAGCTAGATCAGCCCCAGCATTTT. Its translation is CASSQSWQLDQPQHF. Supplemented by reference TRBV16 and TRBJ1-5, the full variable domain reads GEEVAQTPKHLVRGEGQKAKLYCAPIKGHSYVFWYQQVLKNEFKFLISFQNENVFDETGMPKERFSAKCLPNSPCSLEIQATKLEDSAVYFCASSQSWQLDQPQHFGDGTRLSIL.